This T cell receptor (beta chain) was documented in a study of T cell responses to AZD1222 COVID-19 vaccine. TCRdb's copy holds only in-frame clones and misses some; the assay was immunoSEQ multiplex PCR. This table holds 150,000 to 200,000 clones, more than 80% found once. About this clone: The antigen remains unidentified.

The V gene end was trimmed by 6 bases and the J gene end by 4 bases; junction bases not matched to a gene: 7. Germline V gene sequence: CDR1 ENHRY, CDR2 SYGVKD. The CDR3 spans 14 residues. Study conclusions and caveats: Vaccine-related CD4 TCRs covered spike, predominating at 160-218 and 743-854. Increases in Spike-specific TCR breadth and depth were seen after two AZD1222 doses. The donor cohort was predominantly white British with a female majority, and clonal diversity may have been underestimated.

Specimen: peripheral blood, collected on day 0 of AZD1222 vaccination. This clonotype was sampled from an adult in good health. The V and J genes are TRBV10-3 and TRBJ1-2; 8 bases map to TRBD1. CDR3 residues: CAISSGTGLYGYTF. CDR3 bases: TGTGCCATCAGCTCCGGGACAGGCCTCTATGGCTACACCTTC.